A single sample gave rise to the 28 T cell receptor beta chains below, sequenced in a study of blood T cell repertoires in COVID-19. Profiling relied on immunoSEQ multiplex PCR, and the TCRdb table lists in-frame clones only, not all of them. The table lists under 150,000 clones, roughly 86% of them singletons. The material sequenced was peripheral blood. The source of these receptors is a human donor in a cohort sampled during active COVID-19.

The rearrangement joins TRBV5-1 to TRBJ1-6; 7 nucleotides agree with TRBD1. Trimming at V came to 2 bases and at J to 3 bases, leaving 2 bases not matched to a gene. The CDR3 consists of 15 residues. CDR1 is SGHRS and CDR2 is YFSETQ in the germline V gene. The CDR3 DNA follows: TGCGCCAGCAGCTTAACAGGGGTCTATAATTCACCCCTCCACTTT. As protein: CASSLTGVYNSPLHF.

This sequence joins TRBV7-8 and TRBJ1-3; D not certain. From germline, CDR1 is SGHVS and CDR2 FQNEAQ. The CDR3 runs 14 residues. V was cut by 7 bases and J by 3 bases, with 13 bases left in between. In DNA, the CDR3 is TGTGCCAGCACCTCAAACGGAGGTGGAAACACCATATATTTT. Its translation: CASTSNGGGNTIYF.

The chain recombines TRBV5-6 with TRBJ2-7, with 11 bases identical to TRBD1. The CDR3 is 15 residues long. Trimming cost V 0 bases and J 3 bases; bases outside gene matches: 2. Germline V gives CDR1 SGHDT, CDR2 YYEEEE. The CDR3 nucleotides are TGTGCCAGCAGCTTGGGGACAGGGGGCTTCTACGAGCAGTACTTC. This gives the protein CASSLGTGGFYEQYF.

This clone has a single count. The chain couples TRBV6-1 to TRBJ2-1; 11 positions match TRBD1. V shed 4 bases, J shed 4 bases, and the junction held 6 bases outside the gene matches. Germline CDR1 MNHNS, CDR2 SASEGT. This CDR3 is 16 amino acids long. CDR3 DNA sequence: TGTGCCAGCAGTGGTACCGGGACAGGGGGGTACAATGAGCAGTTCTTC. Amino acids: CASSGTGTGGYNEQFF.

The J gene is TRBJ1-1, the V gene TRBV6-5; D remains ambiguous. From germline, CDR1 is MNHEY and CDR2 SVGAGI. V was trimmed by 0 bases and J by 2 bases, leaving 7 bases between them. There are 14 residues in the CDR3. The CDR3 bases are TGTGCCAGCAGTTACTCGAGGCTCAACACTGAAGCTTTCTTT. It is translated as CASSYSRLNTEAFF.

The CDR3 DNA sequence: TGTGCCAGCAGTTTACAGGGGTCCCCGTCCTACGAGCAGTACTTC. Translated: CASSLQGSPSYEQYF. This chain links TRBV27 with TRBJ2-7; D perhaps matches TRBD1 (6 bases). The germline gives CDR1 MNHEY, CDR2 SMNVEV (reference sequence). Trimming cost V 2 bases and J 1 base, with 12 bases left between them. This CDR3 spans 15 amino acids.

The rearrangement joins TRBV7-8 to TRBJ1-1; D not certain. Trimming shortened V by 2 bases and J by 2 bases, and 9 bases separated the two germline ends. The CDR3 loop spans 14 amino acids. From germline, CDR1 is SGHVS and CDR2 FQNEAQ. The CDR3 coding sequence is TGTGCCAGCAGCTTAAATATCGTTAACACTGAAGCTTTCTTT. Translating it yields CASSLNIVNTEAFF.

The genes are TRBV11-2 and TRBJ1-1; 8 bases are a match to TRBD1. The CDR3 covers 13 residues. The junction had 2 bases not matched to a gene; V was cut back by 4 bases and J by 4 bases. Germline V gene data show CDR1 as SGHAT and CDR2 as FQNNGV. The CDR3, as DNA: TGTGCCAGCAGCTATACAGGGGGCACTGAAGCTTTCTTT. Protein product: CASSYTGGTEAFF.

This clone was detected once. J is TRBJ1-2 and V is TRBV3-1 (or the pseudogene TRBV3-2); the D is unclear. From germline, CDR1 is LGHDT and CDR2 YNNKEL (reference sequence). This CDR3 region has 12 residues. Trimming removed 3 bases from V and 8 bases from J, with 10 bases in between. The CDR3 DNA is TGTGCCAGCAGCCACCACCCAGTGGGCTACACCTTC. Protein sequence: CASSHHPVGYTF.

This clone was counted once. The chain couples TRBV15 to TRBJ1-4, with TRBD1 identical over 8 bases. Germline CDR1 is LNHNV and CDR2 is YYDKDF (reference sequence). The V and J ends lost 3 bases and 3 bases, in that order; junction bases with no gene match: 6. The CDR3 spans 16 residues. As DNA, the CDR3 is TGTGCCACCAGCAGCTCGACAGGGGCAGCTAATGAAAAACTGTTTTTT. Its protein is CATSSSTGAANEKLFF.

The rearrangement links TRBV27 to TRBJ1-4; the D gene is possibly TRBD1 (5 bases). The germline gives CDR1 MNHEY, CDR2 SMNVEV (reference sequence). This CDR3 contains 12 residues. Between the trimmed V and J ends, which lost 7 bases and 10 bases, there was a span of 13 bases. CDR3 sequence reads: CASKSGRGKLFF. In nucleotides, the CDR3 is TGTGCCAGCAAGTCAGGGAGGGGAAAACTGTTTTTT.

A single count supports this clone. CDR3 sequence: CASSLRSPGHNEKLFF. DNA of the CDR3: TGTGCCAGCAGTTTAAGAAGCCCGGGTCATAATGAAAAACTGTTTTTT. The V gene is TRBV27, the J gene TRBJ1-4; D is ambiguous. Germline lookup yields CDR1 MNHEY and CDR2 SMNVEV (reference sequence). This CDR3 has 16 amino acids. V lost 2 bases, J lost 4 bases, and 14 bases lay in between. Together with reference TRBV27 and TRBJ1-4, the CDR3 gives the full variable domain: EAQVTQNPRYLITVTGKKLTVTCSQNMNHEYMSWYRQDPGLGLRQIYYSMNVEVTDKGDVPEGYKVSRKEKRNFPLILESPSPNQTSLYFCASSLRSPGHNEKLFFGSGTQLSVL.

This rearrangement joins TRBV27 to TRBJ2-2, with TRBD1 matching 9 bases. The CDR3 spans 16 residues. CDR1 is MNHEY, CDR2 SMNVEV, per germline (reference sequence). Losses at the gene ends were 2 bases for V and 5 bases for J; bases not matched to a gene: 6. The CDR3 spells CASSLGGTGMTGELFF. CDR3 DNA: TGTGCCAGCAGTTTAGGAGGGACAGGGATGACCGGGGAGCTGTTTTTT.

The chain carries TRBV2 and TRBJ1-6; no firm D call. The CDR3 runs 15 residues. Germline CDR1 SNHLY, CDR2 FYNNEI. V lost 6 bases, J lost 3 bases, and 12 bases lay in between. The CDR3 DNA is TGTGCCAGCAGAGAATTCGGTGGCTATAATTCACCCCTCCACTTT. Translation: CASREFGGYNSPLHF.

The rearrangement joins TRBV10-3 to TRBJ1-1, with 7 nucleotides matching TRBD1. Germline values: CDR1 ENHRY, CDR2 SYGVKD. The CDR3 runs 12 residues. J lost 0 bases, V lost 10 bases, and 2 bases had no gene match. CDR3 sequence: CATTGLNTEAFF. The CDR3 DNA is TGTGCCACGACAGGGCTGAACACTGAAGCTTTCTTT.

The genes are TRBV11-2 and TRBJ1-2, with D possibly being TRBD1 (5 bases). V shed 0 bases and J shed 5 bases, with 13 bases lying between them. This CDR3 region has 15 residues. Looked up from germline, CDR1 is SGHAT and CDR2 is FQNNGV. The chain's CDR3 is CASSLDEAGWYGYTF. Written as DNA, the CDR3 is TGTGCCAGCAGCTTAGATGAGGCAGGGTGGTATGGCTACACCTTC. The full variable domain, rest sourced from reference TRBV11-2 and TRBJ1-2, is EAGVAQSPRYKIIEKRQSVAFWCNPISGHATLYWYQQILGQGPKLLIQFQNNGVVDDSQLPKDRFSAERLKGVDSTLKIQPAKLEDSAVYLCASSLDEAGWYGYTFGSGTRLTVV.

The V call is TRBV5-1, the J call TRBJ1-1; D possibly corresponds to TRBD1 (5 bases). There are 14 residues in the CDR3. Germline V gene lookup returns CDR1 SGHRS and CDR2 YFSETQ. V lost 3 bases to trimming and J lost 3 bases, with 12 bases between them. The CDR3 nucleotides read TGCGCCAGCAGCTCCACAGGTGCGGACACTGAAGCTTTCTTT. Translated, it gives CASSSTGADTEAFF.

In nucleotides, the CDR3 is TGTGCCAGCTCACCACGTCGGGACAGGGGAGGGGAAGCTGGCTACACCTTC. This sequence encodes CASSPRRDRGGEAGYTF. The rearrangement joins TRBV18 to TRBJ1-2; 10 bases match TRBD1. V shed 1 base, J shed 7 bases, and the junction held 12 bases outside the gene matches. Germline V gene lookup returns CDR1 KGHSH and CDR2 LQKENI. This CDR3 spans 17 amino acids.

The rearrangement uses TRBV10-2 and TRBJ2-7; tentatively, D is TRBD1 (6 bases). Germline V gene lookup returns CDR1 WSHSY and CDR2 SAAADI. This CDR3 is 16 amino acids long. V was clipped by 0 bases and J by 5 bases, with 17 bases between them. The CDR3 is CASSESVTTGIHEQYF. In DNA form, the CDR3 reads TGCGCCAGCAGTGAGTCAGTGACAACAGGGATCCACGAGCAGTACTTC.

The chain combines TRBV6-5 with TRBJ2-1; tentatively, D is TRBD2 (6 bases). The CDR3 is made up of 15 amino acids. CDR1 is MNHEY, CDR2 SVGAGI, per germline. Trimming stripped 5 bases from V and 4 bases from J, with 15 bases between. For the CDR3, the DNA is TGTGCCAGCAGTCCCAGGCTAGCGAGTTACAATGAGCAGTTCTTC. Protein: CASSPRLASYNEQFF.

V gene TRBV4-1 combines with J gene TRBJ1-1, with D tentatively TRBD1 (5 bases). Trimming took off 3 bases at V and 0 bases at J, with 11 bases between the two ends. The germline V gene has CDR1 MGHRA and CDR2 YSYEKL. CDR3 size: 15 residues. The CDR3 protein is CASSHGRQLNTEAFF. The CDR3, as DNA: TGCGCCAGCAGCCACGGTAGACAGTTGAACACTGAAGCTTTCTTT.

This CDR3 is CATSRGTVQPQHF. CDR3 nucleotides: TGTGCCACCAGCAGAGGGACAGTTCAGCCCCAGCATTTT. This chain joins TRBV15 and TRBJ1-5, with D maybe TRBD1 (6 bases). Germline values: CDR1 LNHNV, CDR2 YYDKDF (reference sequence). Trimming took off 1 base at V and 6 bases at J, with 7 bases between the two ends. CDR3 size: 13 residues.

This chain links TRBV20-1 with TRBJ1-3; tentative D call: TRBD1 (6 bases). CDR1 is DFQATT, CDR2 SNEGSKA, per germline (reference sequence). CDR3 length: 16 residues. Trimming cost V 3 bases and J 6 bases, with 21 bases left between them. The CDR3 bases are TGCAGTGCTAGTGGGGGCTGGGGGCGCTTCTCAAACACCATATATTTT. Amino acid sequence: CSASGGWGRFSNTIYF.

The chain recombines TRBV3-1 (or the pseudogene TRBV3-2) with TRBJ2-2; D is perhaps TRBD1 (6 bases). CDR3 length equals 14 residues. CDR1 and CDR2 from the germline V gene are LGHDT and YNNKEL (reference sequence). With 1 base removed from V and 6 bases from J, the gap between germline ends came to 9 bases. The CDR3 region is CASSQVQGSGELFF. CDR3 in DNA: TGTGCCAGCAGCCAAGTACAGGGATCCGGGGAGCTGTTTTTT.

The chain combines TRBV27 with TRBJ2-7; the match to TRBD1 covers 7 bases. J lost 3 bases, V lost 5 bases, and 7 bases had no gene match. The CDR3 runs to 14 residues. CDR1 is MNHEY, CDR2 SMNVEV, per germline (reference sequence). This chain's CDR3 is CASSTLGQVYEQYF. CDR3 DNA sequence: TGTGCCAGCAGTACCCTCGGACAGGTCTACGAGCAGTACTTC.

The V and J genes are TRBV27 and TRBJ1-2, with D perhaps matching TRBD1 (5 bases). This CDR3 comprises 16 residues. Trimming stripped 3 bases from V and 2 bases from J, with 16 bases between. CDR1 and CDR2 (germline): MNHEY, SMNVEV (reference sequence). CDR3 protein: CASSFSPVAGNYGYTF. The CDR3 DNA sequence: TGTGCCAGCAGTTTTAGCCCAGTCGCAGGGAACTATGGCTACACCTTC.

The chain uses TRBV3-1 (or the pseudogene TRBV3-2) and TRBJ2-3; no clear D. V lost 1 base to trimming and J lost 5 bases, with 4 bases between them. CDR1 and CDR2 from the germline V gene are LGHDT and YNNKEL (reference sequence). The CDR3 runs 12 residues. For the CDR3, the DNA is TGTGCCAGCAGCCAAGGTCTAGATACGCAGTATTTT. Its protein product is CASSQGLDTQYF.

The chain uses TRBV9 and TRBJ1-1, with 8 bases that match TRBD1. The CDR3 extends over 16 amino acids. Trimming took 3 bases from V and 5 from J; bases not matched to a gene: 12. Per germline, CDR1 SGDLS and CDR2 YYNGEE. The CDR3 DNA reads TGTGCCAGCAGCGCGAGCAGGGGGCGCGGAGGTACTGAAGCTTTCTTT. Encoded protein: CASSASRGRGGTEAFF. Full variable domain (outside the CDR3, taken from reference TRBV9 and TRBJ1-1): DSGVTQTPKHLITATGQRVTLRCSPRSGDLSVYWYQQSLDQGLQFLIQYYNGEERAKGNILERFSAQQFPDLHSELNLSSLELGDSALYFCASSASRGRGGTEAFFGQGTRLTVV.